This T cell receptor (beta chain) was retrieved from a study of identical twins. To note about this clonotype: Its antigen is undetermined.

The study's findings and limits: Fewer insertions were carried by abundant cord blood beta clonotypes, but none was seen in memory repertoires.

Trimming left V 4 bases short and J 10 bases short, with 6 bases between. The CDR3 consists of 10 residues. Germline V gives CDR1 SGHDT, CDR2 YYEEEE. TCRdb ran MiXCR on the 5' RACE reads and lists one entry per CDR3 protein. Among roughly 490,000 distinct CDR3 sequences, 13% to 15% were seen once, and the ten largest hold 0.98%. These same records also appear under a second study, on yellow fever vaccine responses in identical twins. That paper states: Twins' vaccine T cell response reportedly seemed partly convergent, partly personalized.

The genes are TRBV5-6 and TRBJ2-1; no reliable D call. Material for sequencing was CD4+ T cells sorted from blood. This clonotype was obtained from a woman between 18 and 30 years old in good health. Here the CDR3 DNA reads TGTGCCAGCAGCGGAAGAGAGCAGTTCTTC. Encoded protein: CASSGREQFF.